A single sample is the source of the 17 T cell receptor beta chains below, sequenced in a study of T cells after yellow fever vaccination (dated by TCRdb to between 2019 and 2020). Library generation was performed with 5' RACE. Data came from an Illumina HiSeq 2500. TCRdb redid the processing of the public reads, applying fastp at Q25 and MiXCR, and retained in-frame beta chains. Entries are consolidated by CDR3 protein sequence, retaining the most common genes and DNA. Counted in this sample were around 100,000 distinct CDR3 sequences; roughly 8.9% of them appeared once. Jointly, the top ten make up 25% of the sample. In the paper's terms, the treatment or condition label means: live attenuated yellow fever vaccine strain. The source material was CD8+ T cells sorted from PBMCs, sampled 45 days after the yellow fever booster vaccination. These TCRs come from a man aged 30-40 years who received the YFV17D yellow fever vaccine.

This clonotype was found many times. In DNA form, the CDR3 reads TGTGCCAGCAGCCCGTCTGGGAATGAGCAGTTCTTC. It translates to CASSPSGNEQFF. The V gene is TRBV7-3, the J gene TRBJ2-1; D remains unclear. V gave up 5 bases and J gave up 7 bases, with 9 bases separating them. Germline lookup yields CDR1 SGHTA and CDR2 FQGTGA. The CDR3 totals 12 residues.

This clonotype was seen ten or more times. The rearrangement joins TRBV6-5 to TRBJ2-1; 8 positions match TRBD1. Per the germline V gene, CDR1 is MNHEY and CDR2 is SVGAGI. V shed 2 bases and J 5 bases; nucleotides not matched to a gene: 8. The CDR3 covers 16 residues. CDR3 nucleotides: TGTGCCAGCAGTTACCTCAAGGGACAGGCCAACAATGAGCAGTTCTTC. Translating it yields CASSYLKGQANNEQFF.

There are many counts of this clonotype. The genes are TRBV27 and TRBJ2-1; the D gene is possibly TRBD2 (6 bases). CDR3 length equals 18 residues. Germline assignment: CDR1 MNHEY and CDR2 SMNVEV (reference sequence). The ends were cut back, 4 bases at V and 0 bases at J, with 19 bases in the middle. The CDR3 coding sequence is TGTGCCAGCAGTTCCTCTGGGGGTGGGACTGGCTCCTACAATGAGCAGTTCTTC. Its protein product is CASSSSGGGTGSYNEQFF.

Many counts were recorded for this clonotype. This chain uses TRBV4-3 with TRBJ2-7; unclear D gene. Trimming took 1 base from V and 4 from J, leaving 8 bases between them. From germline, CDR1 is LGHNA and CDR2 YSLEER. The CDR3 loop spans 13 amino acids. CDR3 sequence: CASSQGPPYEQYF. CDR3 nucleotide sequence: TGCGCCAGCAGCCAAGGCCCACCTTACGAGCAGTACTTC.

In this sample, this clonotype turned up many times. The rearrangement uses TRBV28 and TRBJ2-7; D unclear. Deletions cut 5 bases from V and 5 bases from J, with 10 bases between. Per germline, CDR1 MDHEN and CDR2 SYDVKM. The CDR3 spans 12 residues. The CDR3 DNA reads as TGTGCCAGCAGTCCCCTCAGGAACGAGCAGTACTTC. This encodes CASSPLRNEQYF.

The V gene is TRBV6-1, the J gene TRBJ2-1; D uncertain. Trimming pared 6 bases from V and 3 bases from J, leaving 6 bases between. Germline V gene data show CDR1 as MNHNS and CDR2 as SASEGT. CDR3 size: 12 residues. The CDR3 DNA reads TGTGCCAGCAGCGACGACTACAATGAGCAGTTCTTC. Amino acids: CASSDDYNEQFF.

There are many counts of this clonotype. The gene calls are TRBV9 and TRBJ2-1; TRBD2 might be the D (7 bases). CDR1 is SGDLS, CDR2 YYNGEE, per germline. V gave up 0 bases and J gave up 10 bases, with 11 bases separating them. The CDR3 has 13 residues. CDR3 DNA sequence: TGTGCCAGCAGCGTAGGTGGGGGGGGCGAGCAGTTCTTC. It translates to CASSVGGGGEQFF.

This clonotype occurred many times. DNA for the CDR3: TGTGCCAGCAGCACTCGACAGGGGAAGACCTACGAGCAGTACTTC. Residues: CASSTRQGKTYEQYF. The chain links TRBV11-2 to TRBJ2-7; 8 nucleotides line up with TRBD1. Looked up from germline, CDR1 is SGHAT and CDR2 is FQNNGV. This CDR3 spans 15 amino acids. V lost 5 bases to trimming and J lost 2 bases; unmatched junction nucleotides: 8. Using reference TRBV11-2 and TRBJ2-7 for the parts outside the CDR3, the full variable domain is EAGVAQSPRYKIIEKRQSVAFWCNPISGHATLYWYQQILGQGPKLLIQFQNNGVVDDSQLPKDRFSAERLKGVDSTLKIQPAKLEDSAVYLCASSTRQGKTYEQYFGPGTRLTVT.

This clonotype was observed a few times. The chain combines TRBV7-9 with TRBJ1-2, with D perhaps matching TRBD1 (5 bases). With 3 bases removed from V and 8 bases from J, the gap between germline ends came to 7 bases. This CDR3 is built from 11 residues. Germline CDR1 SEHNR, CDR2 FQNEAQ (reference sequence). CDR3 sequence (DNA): TGTGCCAGCAGCTTTGGGACCGGCTACACCTTC. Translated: CASSFGTGYTF.

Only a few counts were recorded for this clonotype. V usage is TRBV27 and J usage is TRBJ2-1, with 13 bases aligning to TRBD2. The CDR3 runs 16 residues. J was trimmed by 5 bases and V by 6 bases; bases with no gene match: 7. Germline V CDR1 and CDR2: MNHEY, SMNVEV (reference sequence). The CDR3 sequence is CASSHGTSGTHNEQFF. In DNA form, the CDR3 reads TGTGCCAGCAGCCACGGGACTAGCGGGACCCACAATGAGCAGTTCTTC.

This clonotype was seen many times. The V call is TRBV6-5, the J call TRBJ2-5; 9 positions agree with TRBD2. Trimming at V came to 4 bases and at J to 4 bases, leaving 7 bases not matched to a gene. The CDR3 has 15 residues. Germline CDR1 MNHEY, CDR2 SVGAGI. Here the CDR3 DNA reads TGTGCCAGCAGTTGGTTTAGCGGGAGAGGAGAGACCCAGTACTTC. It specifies CASSWFSGRGETQYF.

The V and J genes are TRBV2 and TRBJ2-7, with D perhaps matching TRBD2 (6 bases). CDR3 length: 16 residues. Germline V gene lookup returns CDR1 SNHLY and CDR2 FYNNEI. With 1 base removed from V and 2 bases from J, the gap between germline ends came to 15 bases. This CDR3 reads CASSEGRSGHAYEQYF. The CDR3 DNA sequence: TGTGCCAGCAGTGAAGGGCGAAGCGGGCACGCCTACGAGCAGTACTTC.

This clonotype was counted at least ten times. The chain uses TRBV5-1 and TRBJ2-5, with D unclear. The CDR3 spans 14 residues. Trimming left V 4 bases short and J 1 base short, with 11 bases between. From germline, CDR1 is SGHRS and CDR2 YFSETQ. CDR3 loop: CASSPFDAQETQYF. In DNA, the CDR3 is TGCGCCAGCAGCCCTTTCGATGCCCAAGAGACCCAGTACTTC.

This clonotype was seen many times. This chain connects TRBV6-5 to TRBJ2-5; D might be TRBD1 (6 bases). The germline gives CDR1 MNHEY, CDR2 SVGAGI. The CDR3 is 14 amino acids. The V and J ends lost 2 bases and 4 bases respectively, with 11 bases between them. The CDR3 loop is CASSYGQGLETQYF. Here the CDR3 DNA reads TGTGCCAGCAGTTACGGGCAGGGGTTAGAGACCCAGTACTTC.

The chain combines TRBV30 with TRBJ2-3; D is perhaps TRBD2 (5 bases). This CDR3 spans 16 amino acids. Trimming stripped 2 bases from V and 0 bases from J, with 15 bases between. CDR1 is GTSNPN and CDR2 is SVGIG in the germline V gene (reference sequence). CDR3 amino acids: CAWSHLSGTSTDTQYF. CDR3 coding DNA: TGTGCCTGGAGTCACCTCAGCGGTACTAGCACAGATACGCAGTATTTT.

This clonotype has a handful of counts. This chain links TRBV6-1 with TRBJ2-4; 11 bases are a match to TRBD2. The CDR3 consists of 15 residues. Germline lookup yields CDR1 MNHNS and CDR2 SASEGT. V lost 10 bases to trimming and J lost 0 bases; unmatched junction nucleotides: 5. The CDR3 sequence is CATSTSGVAKNIQYF. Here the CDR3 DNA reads TGTGCCACCTCGACTAGCGGGGTAGCCAAAAACATTCAGTACTTC.

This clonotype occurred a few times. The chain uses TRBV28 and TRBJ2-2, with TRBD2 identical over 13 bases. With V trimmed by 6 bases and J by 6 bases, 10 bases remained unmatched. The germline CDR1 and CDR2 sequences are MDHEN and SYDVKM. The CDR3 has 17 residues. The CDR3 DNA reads TGTGCCAGCAGCCAACTCCGACTAGCGGGAGGTTCCGGGGAGCTGTTTTTT. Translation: CASSQLRLAGGSGELFF.